A selection of T cell receptor beta chains follows, all from one sample in a study of T cell changes during pregnancy in multiple sclerosis. Sequenced by immunoSEQ multiplex PCR; TCRdb stores in-frame clones only, minus some. Here the sample spans over 80,000 clones, 85% to 95% being singletons. The starting material was peripheral blood, obtained in the third trimester of pregnancy. All receptors come from a female donor in good health, enrolled as a control in a pregnancy study. Both conserved end residues are part of each CDR3.

V	CDR3
TRBV2	CASNNVPGRTYEQYF
TRBV5-5	CASSPPWSEKLFF
TRBV5-5	CATGVRANPMGEQFF
TRBV5-6	CASTLEVWRGRNTGELFF
TRBV5-4	CASSLGGQGAYNEQFF
TRBV5-1	CASSFGPGSDTQYF
TRBV4-1	CASSQGTSGSYNEQFF
TRBV11-2	CASSLGTGGLNTEAFF
TRBV10-1	CASSRDRGKANYGYTF
TRBV30	CAWSDTGGTNEKLFF
TRBV2	CASSVASGRVGQFF